This T cell receptor beta chain was recorded in a study of blood T cell repertoires in COVID-19. The overall study: T cells, B-cell-depleted T cells, or PBMCs supplied cDNA or gDNA.

The data were produced by immunoSEQ multiplex PCR, yet TCRdb's version contains in-frame clones alone and is incomplete. The sample consists of around 170,000 clones, over 80% of them appearing once. V dropped 4 bases and J dropped 8; count of bases not matched to a gene: 7. CDR3 length: 15 amino acids. From germline, CDR1 is SNHLY and CDR2 FYNNEI. The sequenced sample consisted of peripheral blood. The V call is TRBV2, the J call TRBJ2-3, with 12 bases lining up with TRBD2. This clonotype originated in a man aged 65 to 85 who had recovered from COVID-19. Here the CDR3 reads CASSVLAGGLGTQYF. The CDR3 DNA is TGTGCCAGCAGTGTTCTAGCGGGGGGGTTAGGTACGCAGTATTTT.